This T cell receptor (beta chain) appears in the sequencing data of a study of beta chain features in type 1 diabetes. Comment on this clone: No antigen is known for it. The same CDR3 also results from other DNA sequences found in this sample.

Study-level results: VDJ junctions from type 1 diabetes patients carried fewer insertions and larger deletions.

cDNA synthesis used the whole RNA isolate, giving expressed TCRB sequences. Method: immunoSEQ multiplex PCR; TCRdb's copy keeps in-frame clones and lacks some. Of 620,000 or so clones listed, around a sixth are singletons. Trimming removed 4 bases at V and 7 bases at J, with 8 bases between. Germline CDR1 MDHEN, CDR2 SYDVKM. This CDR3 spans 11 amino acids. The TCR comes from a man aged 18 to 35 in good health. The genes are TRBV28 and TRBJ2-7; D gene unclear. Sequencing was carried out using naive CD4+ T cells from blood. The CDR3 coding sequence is TGTGCCAGCAGTTCACCTAGAGAGCAGTACTTC. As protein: CASSSPREQYF.